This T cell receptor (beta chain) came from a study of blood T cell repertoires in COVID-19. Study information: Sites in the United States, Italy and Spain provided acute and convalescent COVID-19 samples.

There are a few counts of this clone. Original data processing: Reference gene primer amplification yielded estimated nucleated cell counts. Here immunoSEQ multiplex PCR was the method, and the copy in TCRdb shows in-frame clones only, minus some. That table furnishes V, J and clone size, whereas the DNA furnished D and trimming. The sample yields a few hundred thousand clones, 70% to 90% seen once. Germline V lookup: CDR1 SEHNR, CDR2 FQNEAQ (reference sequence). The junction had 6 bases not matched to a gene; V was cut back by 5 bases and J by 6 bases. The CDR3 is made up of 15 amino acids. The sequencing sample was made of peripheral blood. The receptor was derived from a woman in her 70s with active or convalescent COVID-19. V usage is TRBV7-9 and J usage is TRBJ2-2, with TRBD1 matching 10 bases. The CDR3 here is CASSLGTGVSGELFF. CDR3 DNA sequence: TGTGCCAGCAGCCTAGGGACAGGGGTGTCCGGGGAGCTGTTTTTT.